The subject of this entry is one TCR beta chain. This sample is drawn from a study of control samples from healthy donors and cancer patients. Germline V gene sequence: CDR1 SGDLS, CDR2 YYNGEE. This CDR3 is built from 13 residues. V was shortened by 4 bases and J by 1 base, with 8 bases between the two germline ends. The method was immunoSEQ multiplex PCR; TCRdb's version includes in-frame clones alone and lacks a portion of them. The sample yields 150,000 or so clones, just over 85% seen once. This sequence joins TRBV9 and TRBJ1-1; D remains unclear. This receptor was identified in a man aged 18-30 years in good health. The sample taken for sequencing was blood. CDR3 DNA sequence: TGTGCCAGCAGCTCGGACGGGAACACTGAAGCTTTCTTT. Amino acids: CASSSDGNTEAFF.